Shown below are 19 T cell receptor beta chains from a single sample sequenced in a study of Tregs in tolerant kidney transplant recipients. Libraries were prepared by immunoSEQ multiplex PCR; TCRdb keeps only in-frame clonotypes and omits some of them. The sample holds 45,000 to 55,000 clones. The source material was CD4+ T cells from blood, sampled before the transplant. Receptors were obtained from a human donor who received a combined kidney and bone marrow transplant.

The sequenced CDR3 bases are TGCAGTGCTAGAGATCAGACTAGCTCAGATACG. Protein product: CSARDQTSSDT. The full-length CDR3 reads as CSARDQTSSDTQYF. V usage is TRBV20-1 and J usage is TRBJ2-3, with 7 bases that match TRBD2. Coverage ceases 3 residues before the CDR3 finishes, and the germline J gene fills in the end. V dropped 0 bases and J dropped 4; count of bases not matched to a gene: 4. Germline CDR1 reads DFQATT; CDR2 reads SNEGSKA (reference sequence). The CDR3 totals 14 residues.

As to this clone: From the germline J gene comes the end of the CDR3, since the read stops 3 residues before it. The rearrangement joins TRBV7-3 to TRBJ2-1; a weak D match, TRBD1 (6 bases). The CDR3 covers 18 residues. Trimming stripped 2 bases from V and 1 base from J, with 18 bases between. From germline, CDR1 is SGHTA and CDR2 FQGTGA. The CDR3 loop is CASSLFVGQLGSYNEQFF. CDR3 DNA (partial): TGTGCCAGCAGCTTATTCGTGGGACAATTGGGGTCCTACAATGAG.

Remarks on this clone: The CDR3 is cut off 3 residues early in the read; its end comes from the germline J gene. The V and J genes are TRBV20-1 and TRBJ2-7; 8 bases align to TRBD2. This CDR3 region has 12 residues. Trimming cost V 5 bases and J 2 bases; bases outside gene matches: 2. CDR1 and CDR2 (germline): DFQATT, SNEGSKA (reference sequence). Partial CDR3 DNA: TGCAGTGCTCCGACTAGCGCCTACGAG. It codes for CSAPTSAYE. The full-length CDR3 reads as CSAPTSAYEQYF.

CDR3 loop: CASGREHEQFF. The sequenced part of the CDR3 DNA is TGCGCCAGCGGGCGGGAGCATGAG. V is TRBV5-1 and J is TRBJ2-1, with TRBD2 matching over 7 bases. The CDR3 end lies 3 residues beyond the end of the read and is filled in from the germline J gene. Germline V lookup: CDR1 SGHRS, CDR2 YFSETQ. The trim removed 7 bases at V and 8 bases at J, leaving 3 bases unmatched. This CDR3 is built from 11 residues.

As for this clone: The read falls 3 residues short of the CDR3 end, and the missing part is taken from the germline J gene. The V and J genes are TRBV2 and TRBJ2-7; possible D gene TRBD1, 5 bases. CDR1 and CDR2 from the germline V gene are SNHLY and FYNNEI. CDR3 length equals 12 residues. V was trimmed by 6 bases and J by 5 bases, leaving 11 bases between them. The CDR3 protein is CASRAGYDEQYF. CDR3 DNA, as far as it was read: TGTGCCAGCAGGGCAGGGTACGACGAG.

A word on this clone: Sequencing ends 3 residues short of the CDR3 end; the germline J gene provides the rest. The V call is TRBV30, the J call TRBJ2-7, with D possibly matching TRBD1 (6 bases). Germline V lookup: CDR1 GTSNPN, CDR2 SVGIG (reference sequence). The germline V and J ends were trimmed by 1 base and 3 bases, with 10 bases remaining between them. The CDR3 runs 13 residues. The sequenced part of the CDR3 DNA is TGTGCCTGGAGTGGCAGAGGGGGCTACGAG. This codes for CAWSGRGGYE. The CDR3 as a whole reads CAWSGRGGYEQYF.

Regarding this clone: Germline and junction disagree at one end, which may indicate a read error. The CDR3 end falls 3 residues outside the read, so it is completed with the germline J gene. The chain employs TRBV4-2 and TRBJ2-3; 11 bases are shared with TRBD2. The CDR3 consists of 18 residues. Germline V gene data show CDR1 as LGHNA and CDR2 as YNFKEQ. This CDR3 reads CASSQDWLAGGSTDTQYF. Incomplete CDR3 DNA: TGCGCCAGCAGCCAAGATTGGCTAGCGGGAGGTTCCACAGATACG.

Regarding this clone: The read ends 3 residues before the CDR3 terminus; that terminus is restored from the germline J gene. The chain employs TRBV5-1 and TRBJ2-5; 10 positions match TRBD1. Trimming removed 3 bases from V and 2 bases from J; junction bases left unmatched: 4. CDR3 length: 15 residues. Germline-derived CDR1 and CDR2 are SGHRS and YFSETQ. CDR3 in amino acids: CASSWGGQGQETQYF. The part of the CDR3 DNA that was read is TGCGCCAGCAGCTGGGGGGGACAGGGGCAAGAGACC.

On this clone itself: The sequenced fragment ends 3 residues before the CDR3 boundary, so the rest is inferred from the germline J gene. The chain has TRBV7-2 and TRBJ2-7; 9 nucleotides match TRBD2. The V and J ends lost 5 bases and 2 bases, in that order; junction bases with no gene match: 7. CDR1 is SGHTA and CDR2 is FQGNSA in the germline V gene. This CDR3 region has 15 residues. The CDR3 sequence: CASSLLAGDPYEQYF. The part of the CDR3 DNA that was read is TGTGCCAGCAGCCTCTTAGCGGGAGACCCCTACGAG.

About this clone: The read finishes 3 residues shy of the CDR3 end, and the germline J gene is used to complete it. This chain links TRBV20-1 with TRBJ1-1, with TRBD1 as a possible D gene (6 bases). The V and J ends lost 6 bases and 1 base respectively, with 12 bases between them. Germline CDR1 and CDR2: DFQATT and SNEGSKA (reference sequence). The length of the CDR3 is 13 residues. The covered CDR3 bases are TGCAGTGCGAAAAGGGGACAGAACACTGAA. As protein: CSAKRGQNTE. The whole CDR3 is CSAKRGQNTEAFF.

Note on this clone: The CDR3 is cut off 3 residues early in the read; its end comes from the germline J gene. The chain recombines TRBV18 with TRBJ1-2, with TRBD1 matching 7 bases. Trimming cost V 3 bases and J 3 bases; bases outside gene matches: 16. CDR1 is KGHSH and CDR2 is LQKENI in the germline V gene. The CDR3 has 18 amino acids. CDR3 DNA (partial): TGTGCCAGCTCACCTGCTTCTGGACAGGCGGCCGGGGACTATGGC. Translation: CASSPASGQAAGDYG. The whole CDR3 is CASSPASGQAAGDYGYTF.

As regards this clone: The CDR3 goes on 3 residues after the read ends, and that part is filled in from the germline J gene. The chain joins TRBV2 to TRBJ1-6; a possible D gene is TRBD1 (5 bases). The CDR3 sequence is 13 residues long. Germline V lookup: CDR1 SNHLY, CDR2 FYNNEI. The DNA read from the CDR3 is TGTGCCAGCAGTGAATATAGGGGTAGCACC. It is translated as CASSEYRGST. The full CDR3 protein reads CASSEYRGSTLHF.

Comments on this clone: The read finishes 3 residues shy of the CDR3 end, and the germline J gene is used to complete it. The V and J genes are TRBV19 and TRBJ2-3, with 8 bases lining up with TRBD2. The CDR3 totals 14 residues. Germline CDR1 reads LNHDA; CDR2 reads SQIVND (reference sequence). Trimming at V came to 4 bases and at J to 3 bases, leaving 3 bases not matched to a gene. Here the CDR3 reads CASSRLAKTDTQYF. Partial CDR3 DNA: TGTGCCAGTAGTAGACTAGCGAAGACAGATACG.

With regard to this clone: The read comes to an end 3 residues before the CDR3 does, leaving the germline J gene to fill in the end. The chain joins TRBV7-3 to TRBJ2-2; possible D gene TRBD1, 7 bases. The CDR3 spans 16 residues. Per germline, CDR1 SGHTA and CDR2 FQGTGA. V was pared by 4 bases and J by 5 bases, with 17 bases between. The chain's CDR3 is CASSSRQGGTTGELFF. The CDR3 bases that were read are TGTGCCAGCAGCTCCAGACAGGGAGGAACAACCGGGGAG. Based on the CDR3 plus reference TRBV7-3 and TRBJ2-2, the full variable domain is GAGVSQTPSNKVTEKGKYVELRCDPISGHTALYWYRQSLGQGPEFLIYFQGTGAADDSGLPNDRFFAVRPEGSVSTLKIQRTERGDSAVYLCASSSRQGGTTGELFFGEGSRLTVL.

Points on this clone: The read falls 3 residues short of the CDR3 end, and the missing part is taken from the germline J gene. The V and J genes are TRBV7-9 and TRBJ2-7, with TRBD2 matching over 7 bases. This CDR3 contains 14 residues. With V trimmed by 7 bases and J by 3 bases, 9 bases remained unmatched. The germline V gene encodes CDR1 SEHNR and CDR2 FQNEAQ (reference sequence). The CDR3 loop is CASTLGGSHYEQYF. The sequenced CDR3 bases are TGTGCCAGCACCCTGGGGGGGTCCCACTACGAG.

Remarks on this clone: The CDR3 end is not reached by the read, which stops 3 residues before it; the germline J gene fills it in. This chain uses TRBV7-9 with TRBJ1-2; TRBD1 matches 7 bases. V was pared by 5 bases and J by 6 bases, with 6 bases of the junction left unmatched. This CDR3 comprises 13 residues. Germline CDR1 and CDR2: SEHNR and FQNEAQ (reference sequence). CDR3 sequence reads: CASSLGTDDGYTF. The CDR3 DNA, read in part, is TGTGCCAGCAGCCTCGGGACAGATGATGGC.

Details on this clone: The CDR3 end is not reached by the read, which stops 3 residues before it; the germline J gene fills it in. V usage is TRBV10-3 and J usage is TRBJ2-6; 8 positions agree with TRBD2. V trimming: 0 bases; J trimming: 6 bases; junction bases outside the gene matches: 4. Germline values: CDR1 ENHRY, CDR2 SYGVKD. The CDR3 contains 16 residues. The CDR3 DNA, read in part, is TGTGCCATCAGTGAGTCCCAAGCGGGGGAGGCCAACGTC. It is translated as CAISESQAGEANV. The full CDR3 reads CAISESQAGEANVLTF.

On this clone: The CDR3 goes on 3 residues after the read ends, and that part is filled in from the germline J gene. The gene calls are TRBV30 and TRBJ2-4; D possibly corresponds to TRBD2 (7 bases). This CDR3 region has 14 residues. CDR1 is GTSNPN and CDR2 is SVGIG in the germline V gene (reference sequence). Incomplete CDR3 DNA: TGTGCCTGGAAACCCGGGGGGCGGGGGCCTGAT. It translates to CAWKPGGRGPD. The entire CDR3 is CAWKPGGRGPDQYF.

On this clone: Read data end 3 residues before the CDR3 end; the end is taken from the germline J gene. The gene calls are TRBV20-1 and TRBJ2-7, with 7 bases lining up with TRBD2. V lost 6 bases, J lost 6 bases, and 5 bases stayed unmatched. Germline V gene lookup returns CDR1 DFQATT and CDR2 SNEGSKA (reference sequence). The CDR3 has 11 amino acids. This chain's CDR3 is CSAQRDGEQYF. The covered CDR3 bases are TGCAGTGCCCAGCGGGATGGCGAG.